This passage covers 29 T cell receptor beta chains from one sample sequenced in a study of T cell responses to AZD1222 COVID-19 vaccine. TCRdb's table, derived via immunoSEQ multiplex PCR, lists solely in-frame clones and lacks some. The repertoire shows about 140,000 clones; the top ten hold around 2.4%. Sequenced sample: peripheral blood. The origin of the receptors is an adult in good health.

The chain employs TRBV2 and TRBJ1-2; possible D gene TRBD1, 5 bases. CDR1 is SNHLY and CDR2 is FYNNEI in the germline V gene. V was cut by 3 bases and J by 2 bases, with 10 bases left in between. This CDR3 has 14 residues. The CDR3 region has the DNA TGTGCCAGCAGTGACTCTGGGGCCAACTATGGCTACACCTTC. Encoded protein: CASSDSGANYGYTF.

Worth noting for this clone: Other DNA variants within this sample encode the same CDR3. The rearrangement links TRBV5-1 to TRBJ1-1; possible D gene TRBD1, 5 bases. The CDR3 runs to 13 residues. Deletions cut 1 base from V and 2 bases from J, with 6 bases between. Germline V gene data show CDR1 as SGHRS and CDR2 as YFSETQ. In DNA form, the CDR3 reads TGCGCCAGCAGCTTGCAGGGTAACACTGAAGCTTTCTTT. This encodes CASSLQGNTEAFF.

The chain combines TRBV6-6 with TRBJ1-1; D is unclear. The V gene's germline CDR1 is MNHNY and CDR2 SVGAGI (reference sequence). Trimming shortened V by 8 bases and J by 4 bases, and 17 bases separated the two germline ends. The CDR3 consists of 14 residues. The CDR3 protein is CASVREVSGTEAFF. In DNA, the CDR3 is TGTGCCAGCGTGCGGGAGGTTAGCGGCACTGAAGCTTTCTTT.

The chain recombines TRBV19 with TRBJ1-2; D not certain. Germline V gives CDR1 LNHDA, CDR2 SQIVND (reference sequence). Trimming stripped 3 bases from V and 2 bases from J, with 13 bases between. CDR3 length: 15 amino acids. CDR3 nucleotides: TGTGCCAGTAGTATCGGCGGCAGGAGAAACTATGGCTACACCTTC. Its protein product is CASSIGGRRNYGYTF.

The chain employs TRBV14 and TRBJ2-3; TRBD2 is a possible D gene (6 bases). The germline V gene encodes CDR1 SGHDN and CDR2 FVKESK. The ends were cut back, 3 bases at V and 2 bases at J, with 18 bases in the middle. The CDR3 totals 17 residues. CDR3 in amino acids: CASSHRGTLLNTDTQYF. CDR3 in DNA: TGTGCCAGCAGCCACCGTGGGACTCTCCTAAACACAGATACGCAGTATTTT.

The chain couples TRBV18 to TRBJ2-7; 10 bases map to TRBD1. With 1 base clipped from V and 2 bases from J, the junction kept 5 bases outside the gene matches. Germline V CDR1 and CDR2: KGHSH, LQKENI. The CDR3 spans 16 residues. CDR3: CASSPLGTGVTYEQYF. CDR3 DNA sequence: TGTGCCAGCTCACCACTCGGGACAGGGGTAACCTACGAGCAGTACTTC.

J is TRBJ2-7 and V is TRBV6-5, with a possible D match to TRBD1 (6 bases). The CDR3 has 13 residues. Trimming pared 7 bases from V and 4 bases from J, leaving 14 bases between. Germline V gene data show CDR1 as MNHEY and CDR2 as SVGAGI. CDR3 sequence reads: CASTSGTSYEQYF. In DNA form, the CDR3 reads TGTGCCAGCACTTCCGGGACATCTTACGAGCAGTACTTC.

The J gene is TRBJ2-3, the V gene TRBV27; 10 nucleotides match TRBD2. The CDR3 is 20 amino acids. Germline CDR1 MNHEY, CDR2 SMNVEV (reference sequence). V was pared by 0 bases and J by 0 bases, with 12 bases of the junction left unmatched. The CDR3 DNA sequence: TGTGCCAGCAGTTTATCGAGGAGGGGACTAGCGTTACAAAGCACAGATACGCAGTATTTT. Translation: CASSLSRRGLALQSTDTQYF.

This chain connects TRBV2 to TRBJ1-2; a possible D gene is TRBD1 (6 bases). V dropped 4 bases and J dropped 7 bases, with 13 bases sitting between them. The germline V gene has CDR1 SNHLY and CDR2 FYNNEI. The CDR3 is made up of 13 amino acids. CDR3 sequence: CASSASGDPGYTF. CDR3 DNA sequence: TGTGCCAGCAGTGCTTCAGGGGACCCTGGCTACACCTTC.

The chain's CDR3 is CATSNRAGVEKLFF. DNA of the CDR3: TGTGCCACCAGCAATCGGGCAGGGGTCGAAAAACTGTTTTTT. This rearrangement joins TRBV15 to TRBJ1-4; TRBD1 might be the D (6 bases). V was trimmed by 4 bases and J by 8 bases, leaving 14 bases between them. The CDR3 extends over 14 amino acids. Germline CDR1 is LNHNV and CDR2 is YYDKDF (reference sequence).

This chain links TRBV18 with TRBJ1-5; a possible D gene is TRBD1 (6 bases). The CDR3 extends over 16 amino acids. Deletions cut 5 bases from V and 6 bases from J, with 20 bases between. Germline V CDR1 and CDR2: KGHSH, LQKENI. The CDR3 spells CASSEYSQGTGQPQHF. DNA of the CDR3: TGTGCCAGCTCAGAATACTCACAGGGTACTGGTCAGCCCCAGCATTTT.

This sequence joins TRBV30 and TRBJ2-1, with TRBD2 identical over 8 bases. The V segment lost 2 bases and the J segment 4 bases; nucleotides outside the gene matches: 13. The CDR3 runs 17 residues. The germline V gene has CDR1 GTSNPN and CDR2 SVGIG (reference sequence). CDR3 protein: CAWSRFGGGILYNEQFF. The DNA of the CDR3 is TGTGCCTGGAGTAGGTTCGGCGGGGGGATACTATACAATGAGCAGTTCTTC.

This chain uses TRBV18 with TRBJ1-4; D is ambiguous. The length of the CDR3 is 14 residues. In germline, CDR1 is KGHSH, CDR2 LQKENI. V shed 2 bases and J shed 5 bases, with 9 bases lying between them. The CDR3 sequence is CASSPEGINEKLFF. The CDR3, as DNA: TGTGCCAGCTCACCAGAAGGGATCAATGAAAAACTGTTTTTT.

V and J are TRBV9 and TRBJ2-3; 9 bases match TRBD2. Trimming at V came to 5 bases and at J to 0 bases, leaving 7 bases not matched to a gene. The CDR3 runs 16 residues. Germline V gene lookup returns CDR1 SGDLS and CDR2 YYNGEE. In DNA, the CDR3 is TGTGCCAGCAGTCACACTAGCGGGCCAAGCACAGATACGCAGTATTTT. Translating gives CASSHTSGPSTDTQYF.

The V and J genes are TRBV11-2 and TRBJ2-2, with 7 positions matching TRBD1. Looked up from germline, CDR1 is SGHAT and CDR2 is FQNNGV. The CDR3 runs to 14 residues. V shed 5 bases and J 6 bases; nucleotides not matched to a gene: 6. This chain's CDR3 is CASSPTTGSGELFF. The CDR3 bases are TGTGCCAGCAGCCCGACGACAGGGTCCGGGGAGCTGTTTTTT.

The V gene is TRBV18, the J gene TRBJ2-7; possible D gene TRBD2, 6 bases. Trimming shortened V by 2 bases and J by 0 bases, and 20 bases separated the two germline ends. This CDR3 has 18 residues. Per the germline V gene, CDR1 is KGHSH and CDR2 is LQKENI. CDR3 sequence reads: CASSPTRAGTRSSYEQYF. The CDR3 region has the DNA TGTGCCAGCTCACCAACAAGGGCGGGGACCAGGAGCTCCTACGAGCAGTACTTC.

The chain recombines TRBV7-9 with TRBJ1-4; D perhaps matches TRBD1 (5 bases). This CDR3 contains 15 residues. CDR1 and CDR2 from the germline V gene are SEHNR and FQNEAQ (reference sequence). Trimming shortened V by 5 bases and J by 0 bases, and 10 bases separated the two germline ends. The CDR3 spells CASSRDDPTNEKLFF. The CDR3 coding sequence is TGTGCCAGCAGCCGGGACGACCCAACTAATGAAAAACTGTTTTTT.

The rearrangement uses TRBV2 and TRBJ1-6; 7 nucleotides align to TRBD1. CDR1 and CDR2 from the germline V gene are SNHLY and FYNNEI. Unmatched junction bases numbered 7, after V lost 4 bases and J lost 10 bases. The CDR3 runs to 14 residues. The CDR3 DNA follows: TGTGCCAGCAGTGCGCAGGGGGTAGAGTCACCCCTCCACTTT. Amino acids: CASSAQGVESPLHF.

The J gene is TRBJ1-2, the V gene TRBV18, with TRBD1 matching 10 bases. The germline gives CDR1 KGHSH, CDR2 LQKENI. CDR3 length: 15 amino acids. The V segment lost 3 bases and the J segment 7 bases; nucleotides outside the gene matches: 8. CDR3 protein: CASSPDGTGVGGYTF. The CDR3 DNA follows: TGTGCCAGCTCACCCGACGGGACAGGGGTAGGTGGCTACACCTTC.

CDR3 nucleotide sequence: TGTGCCAGCAGCTTAGGGGGGGGAAGGGGCCAGCCCCAGCATTTT. Protein product: CASSLGGGRGQPQHF. The chain links TRBV7-2 to TRBJ1-5, with a weak D call TRBD1 (5 bases). Germline CDR1 SGHTA, CDR2 FQGNSA. This CDR3 is built from 15 residues. The V end was cut by 1 base, the J end by 7 bases, with 14 bases between.

This chain connects TRBV5-4 to TRBJ1-1; perhaps TRBD1 as D (5 bases). There are 11 residues in the CDR3. CDR1 SGHNT and CDR2 YYREEE come from the germline V gene (reference sequence). V was shortened by 7 bases and J by 11 bases, with 15 bases between the two germline ends. The CDR3 sequence: CASVKKGKAFF. The CDR3 DNA reads as TGTGCCAGCGTGAAAAAGGGGAAGGCTTTCTTT.

The chain combines TRBV12-3 or TRBV12-4 with TRBJ2-7; TRBD1 might be the D (6 bases). The CDR3 has 12 amino acids. Trimming removed 5 bases from V and 4 bases from J, with 9 bases in between. CDR3 DNA sequence: TGTGCCAGCAGTAAAACAGGGTACGAGCAGTACTTC. It encodes CASSKTGYEQYF.

This chain links TRBV7-9 with TRBJ2-2; D is ambiguous. The germline V and J ends were trimmed by 2 bases and 6 bases, with 1 base remaining between them. The CDR3 runs 11 residues. Germline V lookup: CDR1 SEHNR, CDR2 FQNEAQ (reference sequence). The CDR3: CASSLSGELFF. Here the CDR3 DNA reads TGTGCCAGCAGCTTATCCGGGGAGCTGTTTTTT. Looking up the rest from reference TRBV7-9 and TRBJ2-2 gives the full variable domain: DTGVSQNPRHKITKRGQNVTFRCDPISEHNRLYWYRQTLGQGPEFLTYFQNEAQLEKSRLLSDRFSAERPKGSFSTLEIQRTEQGDSAMYLCASSLSGELFFGEGSRLTVL.

The rearrangement joins TRBV2 to TRBJ2-1, with 7 nucleotides matching TRBD1. This CDR3 has 13 residues. Germline V gene data show CDR1 as SNHLY and CDR2 as FYNNEI. V trimming: 8 bases; J trimming: 7 bases; junction bases outside the gene matches: 8. The CDR3 here is CASGTVRGNEQFF. The CDR3, as DNA: TGTGCCAGCGGGACAGTGAGAGGGAATGAGCAGTTCTTC.

The chain carries TRBV29-1 and TRBJ1-2; 7 bases agree with TRBD1. V was pared by 0 bases and J by 7 bases, with 11 bases of the junction left unmatched. The CDR3 sequence is 15 residues long. The germline V gene has CDR1 SQVTM and CDR2 ANQGSEA. In DNA form, the CDR3 reads TGCAGCGTTGAAGAACGATTTACAGGGGAAGGTGGCTACACCTTC. Amino acid sequence: CSVEERFTGEGGYTF.

The rearrangement uses TRBV7-3 and TRBJ2-2; weak D call: TRBD2 (7 bases). Trimming took 3 bases from V and 4 from J, leaving 12 bases between them. CDR3 length: 15 amino acids. Germline loops: CDR1 SGHTA, CDR2 FQGTGA. DNA for the CDR3: TGTGCCAGCAGCTTGGGGGGGCTCGGCACCGGGGAGCTGTTTTTT. Protein sequence: CASSLGGLGTGELFF.

The gene calls are TRBV2 and TRBJ1-4; D not certain. Germline V lookup: CDR1 SNHLY, CDR2 FYNNEI. The CDR3 is 13 residues long. The germline V and J ends were trimmed by 3 bases and 8 bases, with 10 bases remaining between them. The CDR3 DNA reads TGTGCCAGCAGTGACAGGAGGAGGGAAAAACTGTTTTTT. It is translated as CASSDRRREKLFF.

The chain recombines TRBV5-1 with TRBJ1-4; 8 bases align to TRBD1. Germline V gene data show CDR1 as SGHRS and CDR2 as YFSETQ. The V and J ends lost 0 bases and 5 bases, in that order; junction bases with no gene match: 0. The CDR3 is made up of 14 amino acids. CDR3 in amino acids: CASSLDRGNEKLFF. The CDR3 bases are TGCGCCAGCAGCTTGGACAGGGGGAATGAAAAACTGTTTTTT.

The chain combines TRBV19 with TRBJ2-3; D remains ambiguous. Deletions cut 4 bases from V and 2 bases from J, with 7 bases between. This CDR3 spans 13 amino acids. From germline, CDR1 is LNHDA and CDR2 SQIVND (reference sequence). CDR3 loop: CASSKVLTDTQYF. In nucleotides, the CDR3 is TGTGCCAGTAGTAAGGTGCTCACAGATACGCAGTATTTT.